This T cell receptor beta chain was documented in a study of cytomegalovirus exposure and HLA in healthy donors. Study-level findings and limits: One cluster of highly shared sequence variants probably arose as a sequencing artifact. A later analysis appeared to link common viral pathogens to several of the most significant clusters.

PCR amplification relied on 60 Vbeta primers (plus 13 Jbeta primers). Profiled with immunoSEQ multiplex PCR; TCRdb holds only in-frame clones, not every one. In the table there are more than 110,000 clones, 60% to 80% of which are singletons. About this clone: Its antigen is not known.

Whereas donors were nominally healthy upon sampling, unrecorded immune exposures were probable. Germline V gene data show CDR1 as LNHDA and CDR2 as SQIVND (reference sequence). The CDR3 sequence is 18 residues long. Trimming cost V 1 base and J 3 bases; bases outside gene matches: 13. The chain links TRBV19 to TRBJ1-2; 8 nucleotides agree with TRBD1. This receptor was identified in a male donor in good health and CMV-seronegative. Material: PBMCs. CDR3 in DNA: TGTGCCAGTAGTATAGGTGGGACAGGTGGCCGAGGCGACTATGGCTACACCTTC. This gives the protein CASSIGGTGGRGDYGYTF.